The table lists the clone carrying this T cell receptor (beta chain) with a few counts. The assay was run at deep level. Clones were sequenced by immunoSEQ multiplex PCR, and TCRdb holds only the in-frame ones, with some missing. The table lists about 2 million clones, 95% of them singletons. These data originate in a study of shared clonotypes between healthy human individuals. The sequencing sample was made of naive CD4+ T cells sorted from blood. The sample's subset: CD45RA+ positively selected. This clonotype was obtained from a young man in good health.

CDR3 DNA sequence: TGTGCCAGCAGCCACGGGACAGGGAATGGGGCCAACGTCCTGACTTTC. This codes for CASSHGTGNGANVLTF. This chain joins TRBV11-3 and TRBJ2-6, with TRBD1 identical over 9 bases. This CDR3 spans 16 amino acids. Germline trimming cut 5 bases from V and 3 bases from J; bases unmatched to any gene: 5. The germline gives CDR1 SGHNT, CDR2 YENEEA.